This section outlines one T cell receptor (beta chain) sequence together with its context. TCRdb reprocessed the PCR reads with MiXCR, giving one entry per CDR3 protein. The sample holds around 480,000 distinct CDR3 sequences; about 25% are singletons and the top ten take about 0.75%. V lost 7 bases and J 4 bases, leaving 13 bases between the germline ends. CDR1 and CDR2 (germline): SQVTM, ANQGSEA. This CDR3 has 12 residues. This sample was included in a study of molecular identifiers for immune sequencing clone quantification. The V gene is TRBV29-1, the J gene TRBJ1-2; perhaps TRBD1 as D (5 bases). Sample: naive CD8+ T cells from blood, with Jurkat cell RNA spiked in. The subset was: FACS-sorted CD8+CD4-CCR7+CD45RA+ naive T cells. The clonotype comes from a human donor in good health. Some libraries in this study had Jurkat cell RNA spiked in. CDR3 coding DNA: TGCAGCGCAGAGCCCGGGGGCTATGGCTACACCTTC. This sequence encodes CSAEPGGYGYTF. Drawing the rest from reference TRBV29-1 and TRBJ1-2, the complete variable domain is SAVISQKPSRDICQRGTSLTIQCQVDSQVTMMFWYRQQPGQSLTLIATANQGSEATYESGFVIDKFPISRPNLTFSTLTVSNMSPEDSSIYLCSAEPGGYGYTFGSGTRLTVV.